This T cell receptor beta chain was sequenced during a study of control samples from healthy donors and cancer patients (dated by TCRdb to the early 2020s). A note on this clone: Which antigen it targets is not known. At one end, the junction sequence differs from germline, possibly due to a read error.

In the germline V gene, CDR1 corresponds to MNHEY and CDR2 to SVGEGT. The cysteine opens and the phenylalanine closes a CDR3 of 15 amino acids. Solely the CDR3 DNA is kept, with 45 bases framed from the first base. Library prep was done by the immunoSEQ multiplex PCR assay. TCRdb provides this immuneACCESS table in a form limited to in-frame rearrangements. Some clones are lacking; in checked studies, under half of them reflect an unresolved V gene, and why the rest are absent is not known. The sample contains around 170,000 clones, around nine tenths of them found a single time. 1.4% of the sample lies in the top ten.

The sequencing sample was made of blood. This chain is built from TRBV6-2 or TRBV6-3 and TRBJ2-7; tentative D gene TRBD1, with 7 bases matching. The receptor was isolated from a man younger than 40 in good health. The CDR3 protein: CTSSYSSGGTYEQYF. The sequenced DNA: TGTACCAGCAGTTACTCGTCAGGGGGGACCTACGAGCAGTACTTC.